This T cell receptor (beta chain) was sequenced in a study of T-cell reconstitution after alpha-beta-depleted transplantation in children (dated by TCRdb to 2015 to 2016). A note on the overall study: Using TCR repertoire profiling, the study quantitatively followed how T-cell immune reconstitution unfolded in children after TCRalphabeta/CD19-depleted allogeneic hematopoietic cell transplantation.

The protocol used for the library was PCR. Sequencer: Illumina HiSeq 2500. TCR library preparation used molecular barcoding, with unique molecular identifiers applied to normalize quantification of the TCRbeta repertoire. The public sequencing data were trimmed at Q25 with fastp and processed into clonotypes with MiXCR by TCRdb, which kept only in-frame beta chains. Here each entry gathers all rows of one CDR3 protein and keeps the most common genes and DNA. Recorded for this sample are hundreds of thousands of distinct CDR3 sequences; 15% to 20% of them occurred a single time. The top ten clonotypes cover 1.1% of the sample. The CDR3 contains 15 residues, cysteine and phenylalanine counted. Kept here is only the CDR3 DNA, which spans 45 bases and is read in frame from base 1. CDR1 and CDR2 are read off the germline V gene as SGHDT and YYEEEE. The V and J ends are trimmed by 4 bases and 4 bases, leaving 16 bases between them.

The table lists this clonotype with a few counts. The clone's antigen remains unknown. Qualities for individual bases were not recorded, and no much larger clone is one base off. This chain is built from TRBV5-6 and TRBJ2-3, with the D call perhaps TRBD1 or TRBD2, each one matching 7 bases. Here the sequenced sample was PBMCs from the stem cell graft donor, taken from the stem cell graft. The receptor's source is a human donor who donated a stem cell graft to a child with acute myeloid leukemia. The CDR3 region has the sequence CASSSGTAVSDTQYF. The sequence in DNA is TGTGCCAGCAGCAGCGGGACAGCCGTGTCAGATACGCAGTATTTT.